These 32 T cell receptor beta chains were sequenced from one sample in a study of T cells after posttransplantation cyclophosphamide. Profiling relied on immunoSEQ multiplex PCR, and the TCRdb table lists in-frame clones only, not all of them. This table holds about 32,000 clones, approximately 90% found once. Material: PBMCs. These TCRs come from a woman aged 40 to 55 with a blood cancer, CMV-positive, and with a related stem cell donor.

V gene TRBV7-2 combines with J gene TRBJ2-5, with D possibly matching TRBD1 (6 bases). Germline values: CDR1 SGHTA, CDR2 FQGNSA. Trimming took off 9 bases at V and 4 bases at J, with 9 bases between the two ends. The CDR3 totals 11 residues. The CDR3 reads CASVQGETQYF. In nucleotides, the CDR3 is TGTGCCAGTGTACAGGGAGAGACCCAGTACTTC.

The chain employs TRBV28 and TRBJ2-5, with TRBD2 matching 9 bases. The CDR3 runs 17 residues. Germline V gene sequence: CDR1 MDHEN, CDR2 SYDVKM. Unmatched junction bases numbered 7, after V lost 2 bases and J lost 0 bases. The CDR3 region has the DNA TGTGCCAGCAGTTTACAGCGGGGGGCCTCGTACCAAGAGACCCAGTACTTC. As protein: CASSLQRGASYQETQYF.

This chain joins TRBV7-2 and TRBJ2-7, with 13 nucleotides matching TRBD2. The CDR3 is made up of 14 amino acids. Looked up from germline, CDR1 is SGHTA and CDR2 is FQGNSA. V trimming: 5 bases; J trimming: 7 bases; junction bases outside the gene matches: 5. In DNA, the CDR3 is TGTGCCAGCAGCACCGGGACTAGCGGGGTAGAGCAGTACTTC. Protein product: CASSTGTSGVEQYF.

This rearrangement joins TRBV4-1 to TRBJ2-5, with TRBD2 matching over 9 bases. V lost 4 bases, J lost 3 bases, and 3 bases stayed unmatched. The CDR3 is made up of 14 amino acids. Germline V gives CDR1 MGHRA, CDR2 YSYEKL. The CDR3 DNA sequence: TGCGCCAGCAGCCGCCGACTAGCGGAAGAGACCCAGTACTTC. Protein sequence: CASSRRLAEETQYF.

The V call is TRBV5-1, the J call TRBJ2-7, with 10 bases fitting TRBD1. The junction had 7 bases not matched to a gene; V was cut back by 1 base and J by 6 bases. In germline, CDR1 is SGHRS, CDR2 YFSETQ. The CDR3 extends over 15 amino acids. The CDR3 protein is CASSLPGTGVGEQYF. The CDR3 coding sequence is TGCGCCAGCAGCTTGCCCGGGACAGGGGTCGGCGAGCAGTACTTC.

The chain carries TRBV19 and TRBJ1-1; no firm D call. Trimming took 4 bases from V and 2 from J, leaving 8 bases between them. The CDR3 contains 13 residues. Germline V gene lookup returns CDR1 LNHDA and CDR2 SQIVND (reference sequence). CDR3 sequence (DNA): TGTGCCAGTAGTAATACGGGAAACACTGAAGCTTTCTTT. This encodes CASSNTGNTEAFF. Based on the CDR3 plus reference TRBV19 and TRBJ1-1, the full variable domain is DGGITQSPKYLFRKEGQNVTLSCEQNLNHDAMYWYRQDPGQGLRLIYYSQIVNDFQKGDIAEGYSVSREKKESFPLTVTSAQKNPTAFYLCASSNTGNTEAFFGQGTRLTVV.

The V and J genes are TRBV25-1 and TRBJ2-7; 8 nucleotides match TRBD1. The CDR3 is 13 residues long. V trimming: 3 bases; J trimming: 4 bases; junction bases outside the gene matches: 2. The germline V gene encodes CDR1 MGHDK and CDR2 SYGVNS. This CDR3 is CASSETGVYEQYF. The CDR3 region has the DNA TGTGCCAGCAGTGAGACAGGGGTGTACGAGCAGTACTTC.

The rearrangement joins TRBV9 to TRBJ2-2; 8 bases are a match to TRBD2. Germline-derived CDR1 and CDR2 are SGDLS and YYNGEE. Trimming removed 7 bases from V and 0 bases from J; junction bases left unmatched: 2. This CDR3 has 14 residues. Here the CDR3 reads CASQRGPNTGELFF. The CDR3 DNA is TGTGCCAGCCAGCGGGGGCCGAACACCGGGGAGCTGTTTTTT.

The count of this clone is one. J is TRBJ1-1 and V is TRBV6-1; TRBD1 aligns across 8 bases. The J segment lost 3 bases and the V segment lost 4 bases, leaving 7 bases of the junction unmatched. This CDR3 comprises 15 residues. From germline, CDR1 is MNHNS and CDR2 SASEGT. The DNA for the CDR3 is TGTGCCAGCAGTGCCTCGACAGGGGTCGACACTGAAGCTTTCTTT. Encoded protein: CASSASTGVDTEAFF.

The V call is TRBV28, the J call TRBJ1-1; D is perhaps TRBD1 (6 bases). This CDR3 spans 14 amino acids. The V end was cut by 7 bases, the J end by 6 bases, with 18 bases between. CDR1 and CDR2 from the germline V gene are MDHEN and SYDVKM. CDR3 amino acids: CASTPQGYYPEAFF. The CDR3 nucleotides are TGTGCCAGCACGCCTCAGGGGTACTACCCTGAAGCTTTCTTT.

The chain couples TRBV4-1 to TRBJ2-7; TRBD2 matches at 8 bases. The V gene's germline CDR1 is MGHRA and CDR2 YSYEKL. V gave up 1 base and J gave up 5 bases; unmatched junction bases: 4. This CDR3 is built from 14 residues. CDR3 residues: CASSQVSGVDEQYF. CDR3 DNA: TGCGCCAGCAGCCAAGTTAGCGGGGTAGACGAGCAGTACTTC.

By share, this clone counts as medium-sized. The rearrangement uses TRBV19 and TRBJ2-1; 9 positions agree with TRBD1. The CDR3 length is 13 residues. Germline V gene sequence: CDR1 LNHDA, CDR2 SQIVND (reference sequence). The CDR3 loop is CATSGTGWVEQFF. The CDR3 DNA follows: TGTGCGACTTCCGGGACAGGGTGGGTGGAGCAGTTCTTC.

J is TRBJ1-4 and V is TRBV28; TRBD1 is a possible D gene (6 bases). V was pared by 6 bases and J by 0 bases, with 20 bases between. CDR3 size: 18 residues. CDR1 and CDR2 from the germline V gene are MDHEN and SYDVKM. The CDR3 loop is CASRGSRDIYPTNEKLFF. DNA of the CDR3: TGTGCCAGCAGGGGGAGTCGGGACATATACCCAACTAATGAAAAACTGTTTTTT.

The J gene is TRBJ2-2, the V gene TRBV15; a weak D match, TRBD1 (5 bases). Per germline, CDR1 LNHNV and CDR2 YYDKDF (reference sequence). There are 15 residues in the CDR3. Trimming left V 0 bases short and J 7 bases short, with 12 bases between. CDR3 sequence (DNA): TGTGCCACCAGCAGAGATGACAGCCGAGGCGGGGAGCTGTTTTTT. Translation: CATSRDDSRGGELFF. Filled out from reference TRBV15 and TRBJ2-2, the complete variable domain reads DAMVIQNPRYQVTQFGKPVTLSCSQTLNHNVMYWYQQKSSQAPKLLFHYYDKDFNNEADTPDNFQSRRPNTSFCFLDIRSPGLGDTAMYLCATSRDDSRGGELFFGEGSRLTVL.

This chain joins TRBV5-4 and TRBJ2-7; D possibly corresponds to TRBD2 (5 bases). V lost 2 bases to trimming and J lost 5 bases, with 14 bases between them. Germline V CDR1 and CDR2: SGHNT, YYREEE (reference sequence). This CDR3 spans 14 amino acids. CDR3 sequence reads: CASSFGPGMNEQYF. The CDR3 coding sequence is TGTGCCAGCAGCTTTGGGCCGGGGATGAACGAGCAGTACTTC.

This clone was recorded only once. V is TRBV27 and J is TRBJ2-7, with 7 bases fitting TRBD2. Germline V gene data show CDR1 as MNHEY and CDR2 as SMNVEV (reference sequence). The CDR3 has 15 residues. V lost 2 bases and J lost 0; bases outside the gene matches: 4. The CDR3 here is CASSLVGGSSYEQYF. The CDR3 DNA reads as TGTGCCAGCAGTTTAGTGGGGGGGAGCTCCTACGAGCAGTACTTC.

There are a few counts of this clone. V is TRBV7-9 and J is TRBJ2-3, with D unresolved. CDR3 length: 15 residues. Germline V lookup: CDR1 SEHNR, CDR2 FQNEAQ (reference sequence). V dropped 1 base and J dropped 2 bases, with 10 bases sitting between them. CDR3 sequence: CASSLDDTDTDTQYF. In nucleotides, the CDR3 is TGTGCCAGCAGCTTAGACGACACAGACACAGATACGCAGTATTTT.

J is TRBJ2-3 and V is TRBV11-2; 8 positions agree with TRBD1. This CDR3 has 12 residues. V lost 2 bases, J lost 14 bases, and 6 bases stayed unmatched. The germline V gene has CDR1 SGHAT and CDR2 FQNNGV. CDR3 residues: CASSLQGAAGYF. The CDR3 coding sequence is TGTGCCAGCAGCTTACAGGGGGCCGCGGGGTATTTT.

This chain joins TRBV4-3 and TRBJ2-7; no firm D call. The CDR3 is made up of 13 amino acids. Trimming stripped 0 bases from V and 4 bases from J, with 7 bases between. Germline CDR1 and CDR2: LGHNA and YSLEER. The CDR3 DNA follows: TGCGCCAGCAGCCAAGACAGTAATTACGAGCAGTACTTC. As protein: CASSQDSNYEQYF.

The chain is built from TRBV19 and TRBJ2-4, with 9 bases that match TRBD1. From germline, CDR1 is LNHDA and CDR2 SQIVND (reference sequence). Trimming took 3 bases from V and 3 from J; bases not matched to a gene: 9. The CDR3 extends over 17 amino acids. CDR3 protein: CASSMRPGQGIKNIQYF. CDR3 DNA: TGTGCCAGTAGTATGCGGCCGGGACAGGGCATCAAAAACATTCAGTACTTC.

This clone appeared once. CDR3 in DNA: TGTGCCAGCAGCGTAGTAAGAGACATGAACACTGAAGCTTTCTTT. Protein sequence: CASSVVRDMNTEAFF. This chain links TRBV9 with TRBJ1-1, with unresolved D. The CDR3 runs 15 residues. V lost 0 bases and J lost 0, with 9 bases in between. Germline V CDR1 and CDR2: SGDLS, YYNGEE.

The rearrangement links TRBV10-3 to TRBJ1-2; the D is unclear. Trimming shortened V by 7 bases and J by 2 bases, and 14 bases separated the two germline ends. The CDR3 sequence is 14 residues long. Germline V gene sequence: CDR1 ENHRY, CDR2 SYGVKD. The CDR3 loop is CAITSGPNNYGYTF. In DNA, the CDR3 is TGTGCCATCACCTCTGGTCCTAACAACTATGGCTACACCTTC.

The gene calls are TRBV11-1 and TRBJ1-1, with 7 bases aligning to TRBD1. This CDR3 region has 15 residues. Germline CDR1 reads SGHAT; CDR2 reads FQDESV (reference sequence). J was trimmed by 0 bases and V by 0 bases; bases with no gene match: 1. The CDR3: CASSLAGGLNTEAFF. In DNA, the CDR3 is TGTGCCAGCAGCTTAGCAGGGGGCTTGAACACTGAAGCTTTCTTT.

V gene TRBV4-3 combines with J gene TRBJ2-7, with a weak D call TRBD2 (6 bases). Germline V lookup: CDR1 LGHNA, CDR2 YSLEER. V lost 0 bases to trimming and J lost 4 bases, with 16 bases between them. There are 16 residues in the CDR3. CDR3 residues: CASSQDPGVRDYEQYF. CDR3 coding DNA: TGCGCCAGCAGCCAAGATCCGGGGGTGCGAGATTACGAGCAGTACTTC.

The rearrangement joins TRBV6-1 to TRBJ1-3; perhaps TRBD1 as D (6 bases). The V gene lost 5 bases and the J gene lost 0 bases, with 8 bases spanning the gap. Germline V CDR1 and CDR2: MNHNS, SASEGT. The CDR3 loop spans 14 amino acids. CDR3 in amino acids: CASSTGSSGNTIYF. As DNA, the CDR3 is TGTGCCAGCAGTACAGGGAGCTCTGGAAACACCATATATTTT.

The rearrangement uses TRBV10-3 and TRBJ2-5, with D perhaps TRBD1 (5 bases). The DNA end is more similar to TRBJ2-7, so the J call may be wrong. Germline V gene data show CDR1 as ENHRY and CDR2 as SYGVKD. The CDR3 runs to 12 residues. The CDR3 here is CAIKDNSYEQYF. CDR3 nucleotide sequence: TGTGCCATCAAGGACAACTCCTACGAGCAGTACTTC.

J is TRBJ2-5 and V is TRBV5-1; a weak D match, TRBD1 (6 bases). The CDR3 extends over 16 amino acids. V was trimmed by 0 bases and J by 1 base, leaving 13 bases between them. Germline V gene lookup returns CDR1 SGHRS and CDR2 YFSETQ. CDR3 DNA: TGCGCCAGCAGCTTGGCTATAGGACAGCTCCAAGAGACCCAGTACTTC. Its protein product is CASSLAIGQLQETQYF.

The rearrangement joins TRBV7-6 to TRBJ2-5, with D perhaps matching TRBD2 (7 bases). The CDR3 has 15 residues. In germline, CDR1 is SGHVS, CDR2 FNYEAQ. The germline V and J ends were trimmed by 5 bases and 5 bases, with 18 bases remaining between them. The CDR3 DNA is TGTGCCAGCAGCCTAGGGGGGGGCAGAGTTGAGACCCAGTACTTC. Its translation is CASSLGGGRVETQYF.

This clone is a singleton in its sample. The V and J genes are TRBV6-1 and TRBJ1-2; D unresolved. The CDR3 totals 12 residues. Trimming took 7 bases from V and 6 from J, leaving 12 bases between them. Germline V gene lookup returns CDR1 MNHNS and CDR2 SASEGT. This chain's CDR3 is CASTSQTHGYTF. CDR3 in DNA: TGTGCCAGCACGAGCCAGACACATGGCTACACCTTC.

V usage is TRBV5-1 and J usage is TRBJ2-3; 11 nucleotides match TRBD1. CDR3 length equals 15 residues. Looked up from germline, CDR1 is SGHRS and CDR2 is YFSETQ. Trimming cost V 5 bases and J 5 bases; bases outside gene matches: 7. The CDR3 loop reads CASRSGQGALDTQYF. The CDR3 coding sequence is TGCGCCAGCAGATCCGGACAGGGGGCCTTAGATACGCAGTATTTT.

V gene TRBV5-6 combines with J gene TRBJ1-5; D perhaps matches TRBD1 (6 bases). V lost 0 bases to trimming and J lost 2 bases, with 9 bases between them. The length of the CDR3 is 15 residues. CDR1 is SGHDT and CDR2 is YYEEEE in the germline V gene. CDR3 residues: CASSLEGGRNQPQHF. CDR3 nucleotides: TGTGCCAGCAGCTTGGAGGGGGGGCGCAATCAGCCCCAGCATTTT.

In DNA form, the CDR3 reads TGTGCCAGCAGCCAGCAGCGGGGACCCACAGATACGCAGTATTTT. It specifies CASSQQRGPTDTQYF. The rearrangement joins TRBV14 to TRBJ2-3, with TRBD2 identical over 7 bases. The V gene end was trimmed by 3 bases and the J gene end by 2 bases; junction bases not matched to a gene: 5. The CDR3 has 15 residues. CDR1 and CDR2 from the germline V gene are SGHDN and FVKESK.